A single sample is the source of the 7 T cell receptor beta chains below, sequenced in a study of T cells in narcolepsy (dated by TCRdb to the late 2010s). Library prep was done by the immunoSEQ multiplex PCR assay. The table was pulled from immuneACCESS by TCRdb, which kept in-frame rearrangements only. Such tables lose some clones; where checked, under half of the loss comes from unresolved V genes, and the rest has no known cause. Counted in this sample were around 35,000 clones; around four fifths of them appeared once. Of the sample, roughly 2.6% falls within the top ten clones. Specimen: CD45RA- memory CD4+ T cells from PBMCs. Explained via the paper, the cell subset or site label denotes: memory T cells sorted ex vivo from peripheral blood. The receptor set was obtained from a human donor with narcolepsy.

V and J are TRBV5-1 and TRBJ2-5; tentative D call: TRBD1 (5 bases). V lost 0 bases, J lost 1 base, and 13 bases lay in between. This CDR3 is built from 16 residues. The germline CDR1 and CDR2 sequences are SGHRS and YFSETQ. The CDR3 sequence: CASSLGVDSIQETQYF. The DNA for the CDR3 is TGCGCCAGCAGCTTGGGGGTCGACAGCATCCAAGAGACCCAGTACTTC.

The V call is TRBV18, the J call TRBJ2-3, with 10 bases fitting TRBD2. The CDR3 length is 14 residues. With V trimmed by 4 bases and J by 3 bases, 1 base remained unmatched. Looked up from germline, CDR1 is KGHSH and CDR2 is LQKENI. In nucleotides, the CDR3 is TGTGCCAGCTCACGGACTAGCGGTACAGATACGCAGTATTTT. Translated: CASSRTSGTDTQYF.

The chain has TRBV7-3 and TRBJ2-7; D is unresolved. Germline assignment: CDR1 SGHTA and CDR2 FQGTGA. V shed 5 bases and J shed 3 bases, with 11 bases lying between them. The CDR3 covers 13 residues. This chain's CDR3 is CASSLATNYEQYF. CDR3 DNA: TGTGCCAGCAGCCTGGCCACCAACTACGAGCAGTACTTC.

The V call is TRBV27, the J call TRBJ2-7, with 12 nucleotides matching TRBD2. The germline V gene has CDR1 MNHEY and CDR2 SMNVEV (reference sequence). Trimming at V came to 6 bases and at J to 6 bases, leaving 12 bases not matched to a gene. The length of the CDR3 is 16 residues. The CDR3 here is CASSFMTGTSGFEQYF. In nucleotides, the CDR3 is TGTGCCAGCAGCTTTATGACTGGGACTAGCGGGTTCGAGCAGTACTTC.

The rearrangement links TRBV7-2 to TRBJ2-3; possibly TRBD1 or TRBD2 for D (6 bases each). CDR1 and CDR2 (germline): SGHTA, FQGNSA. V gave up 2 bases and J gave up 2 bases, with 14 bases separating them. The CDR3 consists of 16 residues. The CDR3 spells CASSLTSRGATDTQYF. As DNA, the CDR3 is TGTGCCAGCAGCTTAACCAGTAGGGGGGCCACAGATACGCAGTATTTT.

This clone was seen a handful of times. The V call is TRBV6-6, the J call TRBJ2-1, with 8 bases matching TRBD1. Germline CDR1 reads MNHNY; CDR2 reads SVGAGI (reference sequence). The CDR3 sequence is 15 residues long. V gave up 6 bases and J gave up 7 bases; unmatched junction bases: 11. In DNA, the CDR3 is TGTGCCAGCAGCCAGGTATCAGGGGGCATTAATGAGCAGTTCTTC. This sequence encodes CASSQVSGGINEQFF.

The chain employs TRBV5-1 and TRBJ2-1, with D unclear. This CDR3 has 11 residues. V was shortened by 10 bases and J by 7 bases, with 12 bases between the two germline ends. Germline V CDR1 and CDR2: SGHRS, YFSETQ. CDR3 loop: CACRAQNEQFF. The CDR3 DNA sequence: TGCGCCTGTCGAGCGCAAAATGAGCAGTTCTTC.